This T cell receptor beta chain stems from a study of CD8+CD57+ T cells in acquired aplastic anemia. Study as a whole: Each DNA sample taken from sorted CD4+ and CD8+ cells came to 3 to 4 ug on average.

Per the germline V gene, CDR1 is SGHTA and CDR2 is FQGNSA. Trimming cost V 1 base and J 7 bases, with 13 bases left between them. The CDR3 loop spans 14 amino acids. CD8+CD57+ cell expansion, shown by flow cytometry, had occurred in the patients selected for sequencing. Patients uniformly had severe acquired aplastic anemia. Patients had undergone no therapy by the time their blood was sampled. The template used for profiling TCR beta VDJ and CDR3 was genomic DNA. TCRdb reanalysed the reads using MiXCR and keeps one entry per CDR3 protein. The sample consists of 260,000 or so distinct CDR3 sequences, approximately 86% of them appearing once.

The chain has TRBV7-2 and TRBJ1-1; tentative D call: TRBD1 (6 bases). Sequencing used sorted CD4+, CD8+, or CD8+CD57+ T cells (not recorded which) from PBMCs. The sequence came from a human donor with aplastic anemia. CDR3 sequence: CASSLVRTAFEAFF. CDR3 in DNA: TGTGCCAGCAGCTTAGTGCGGACAGCGTTTGAAGCTTTCTTT.